The 9 T cell receptor beta chains below were found in one sample sequenced in a study of regulatory T cells in long-lasting Graves disease. Time point reported: newly diagnosed GD, antithyroid drugs for less than 3 months. The TCR library used RNA extracted from PBMCs. For TCR beta, libraries came from iRepertoire HTBI primers and Arm-PCR of CDR3 regions. TCRdb called the multiplex PCR reads again in MiXCR, with one record for every CDR3 protein. The sample has 540,000 or so distinct CDR3 sequences, roughly 13% seen once. The same sample was also used in a study of T cells in Graves' hyperthyroidism and ophthalmopathy.

The source material was peripheral blood mononuclear cells (PBMCs), sampled at new diagnosis, from a patient treated with antithyroid drugs. These TCRs come from a man aged 25-40 years with Graves disease.

The V and J genes are TRBV29-1 and TRBJ1-4; 8 bases are a match to TRBD1. CDR1 is SQVTM and CDR2 is ANQGSEA in the germline V gene. This CDR3 has 14 residues. J gave up 5 bases and V 7 bases, and 9 bases lay outside the gene matches. The CDR3 here is CSAATGGGNEKLFF. In DNA form, the CDR3 reads TGCAGCGCAGCAACAGGGGGGGGAAATGAAAAACTGTTTTTT.

The chain couples TRBV18 to TRBJ1-2, with 8 bases identical to TRBD1. Germline CDR1 KGHSH, CDR2 LQKENI. Trimming at V came to 0 bases and at J to 6 bases, leaving 6 bases not matched to a gene. This CDR3 comprises 15 residues. This chain's CDR3 is CASSPPVRGLDGYTF. Here the CDR3 DNA reads TGTGCCAGCTCACCACCGGTCAGGGGGCTCGATGGCTACACCTTC.

A few counts support this clonotype. J is TRBJ2-3 and V is TRBV5-1, with D possibly TRBD2 on 5 matching bases. The V end lost 0 bases, the J end lost 3 bases, and 14 bases lay between the germline ends. The CDR3 totals 16 residues. Looked up from germline, CDR1 is SGHRS and CDR2 is YFSETQ. The CDR3 DNA reads as TGCGCCAGCAGCTTGGCCCTAGCTACTGGGACAGATACGCAGTATTTT. It translates to CASSLALATGTDTQYF.

This clonotype was observed at least ten times. V and J are TRBV20-1 and TRBJ2-7; the match to TRBD2 covers 10 bases. With V trimmed by 6 bases and J by 4 bases, 18 bases remained unmatched. Germline CDR1 reads DFQATT; CDR2 reads SNEGSKA (reference sequence). The CDR3 contains 17 residues. As DNA, the CDR3 is TGCAGTGCCTTGGGAGGTGGTAGGGGGACTAGCGAATACGAGCAGTACTTC. It encodes CSALGGGRGTSEYEQYF.

This clonotype was detected ten times or more. This chain links TRBV3-1 with TRBJ2-5; 11 bases agree with TRBD2. Unmatched junction bases numbered 4, after V lost 6 bases and J lost 4 bases. The CDR3 totals 14 residues. Germline V CDR1 and CDR2: LGHDT, YNNKEL (reference sequence). The CDR3 sequence is CASSSGTSGETQYF. The CDR3 DNA is TGTGCCAGCAGTTCCGGGACTAGCGGAGAGACCCAGTACTTC.

This clonotype has ten or more counts. The rearrangement joins TRBV6-2 or TRBV6-3 to TRBJ2-3; 8 nucleotides agree with TRBD1. This CDR3 is 15 amino acids long. From germline, CDR1 is MNHEY and CDR2 SVGEGT. J lost 2 bases, V lost 5 bases, and 6 bases had no gene match. CDR3 DNA sequence: TGTGCCAGCAGTGACGGGGACAGGACCACAGATACGCAGTATTTT. Amino acids: CASSDGDRTTDTQYF.

This clonotype was recorded at least ten times. The CDR3 here is CASSARVQPQHF. For the CDR3, the DNA is TGTGCCAGCAGCGCCAGGGTCCAGCCCCAGCATTTT. The V and J genes are TRBV6-1 and TRBJ1-5, with D perhaps matching TRBD1 (5 bases). Deletions cut 6 bases from V and 7 bases from J, with 10 bases between. CDR1 and CDR2 (germline): MNHNS, SASEGT. The CDR3 is 12 residues long.

This clonotype was counted ten times or more. J is TRBJ2-7 and V is TRBV20-1, with 12 positions matching TRBD2. The trim removed 4 bases at V and 1 base at J, leaving 5 bases unmatched. CDR3 length equals 15 residues. The V gene's germline CDR1 is DFQATT and CDR2 SNEGSKA (reference sequence). In DNA form, the CDR3 reads TGCAGTGCTAAAGGACTAGCGGGGAGATCCTACGAGCAGTACTTC. This translates into CSAKGLAGRSYEQYF.

This clonotype was detected ten times or more. V and J are TRBV24-1 and TRBJ2-1; TRBD2 aligns across 13 bases. The CDR3 has 16 amino acids. CDR1 and CDR2 (germline): KGHDR, SFDVKD. V lost 4 bases, J lost 7 bases, and 6 bases stayed unmatched. The CDR3 DNA reads as TGTGCCACCAGTGACCCGACTAGCGGGAGGTGGAATGAGCAGTTCTTC. Translation gives CATSDPTSGRWNEQFF.